The 23 T cell receptor beta chains presented below share a single source sample, sequenced in a study of blood T cells in healthy people across ages. PCR was performed a second time for roughly 7 to 12 cycles using a sample-barcoded 5' primer and a J-beta primer mix. TCRdb reprocessed the 5' RACE reads via MiXCR and lists one record per CDR3 protein. The sample contains about 760,000 distinct CDR3 sequences, roughly 50% of which appear only once. Sequencing used blood. All receptors derive from a man aged 40-55 years in good health.

The chain couples TRBV7-9 to TRBJ2-7; TRBD2 matches at 10 bases. The CDR3 runs to 19 residues. Germline lookup yields CDR1 SEHNR and CDR2 FQNEAQ (reference sequence). The V segment lost 5 bases and the J segment 3 bases; nucleotides outside the gene matches: 19. The CDR3 spells CASSRPDVQSSGSLYEQYF. The CDR3 bases are TGTGCCAGCAGCCGGCCGGATGTTCAGTCTAGCGGGAGTCTCTACGAGCAGTACTTC.

The V call is TRBV27, the J call TRBJ1-5, with unresolved D. V was cut by 8 bases and J by 1 base, with 15 bases left in between. Germline loops: CDR1 MNHEY, CDR2 SMNVEV (reference sequence). The CDR3 spans 15 residues. The CDR3 DNA reads as TGTGCCAGCTCCGCCTTACCTGGGAGCAATCAGCCCCAGCATTTT. This translates into CASSALPGSNQPQHF.

This chain joins TRBV12-5 and TRBJ2-3; the D gene is possibly TRBD2 (5 bases). CDR1 and CDR2 (germline): LGHNT, FRNRAP. This CDR3 contains 17 residues. Trimming cost V 0 bases and J 2 bases, with 15 bases left between them. Here the CDR3 reads CASGLVHTRLLTDTQYF. The CDR3, as DNA: TGTGCTAGTGGTTTGGTACATACTAGGCTACTCACAGATACGCAGTATTTT.

Only one count was recorded for this clonotype. The chain employs TRBV27 and TRBJ1-2; 8 positions match TRBD1. The CDR3 sequence is 14 residues long. After removal of 5 bases from V and 6 bases from J, the junction contained 8 bases not matched to a gene. Germline CDR1 MNHEY, CDR2 SMNVEV (reference sequence). In DNA form, the CDR3 reads TGTGCCAGCAGTGTGGACAGGGTGGGGGATGGCTACACCTTC. Translating gives CASSVDRVGDGYTF.

The table lists this clonotype with a few counts. This chain links TRBV11-2 with TRBJ2-5, with D uncertain. Looked up from germline, CDR1 is SGHAT and CDR2 is FQNNGV. The CDR3 runs 12 residues. Trimming removed 5 bases at V and 5 bases at J, with 9 bases between. This CDR3 reads CASSRIVETQYF. DNA for the CDR3: TGTGCCAGCAGCAGGATCGTTGAGACCCAGTACTTC.

The chain carries TRBV6-1 and TRBJ2-7; D uncertain. Trimming cost V 6 bases and J 5 bases, with 14 bases left between them. Germline V gene sequence: CDR1 MNHNS, CDR2 SASEGT. The CDR3 consists of 13 residues. This chain's CDR3 is CASRGSILHEQYF. CDR3 DNA: TGTGCCAGCAGGGGATCCATTCTCCACGAGCAGTACTTC.

The chain carries TRBV5-1 and TRBJ2-6; TRBD2 matches 11 bases. Germline CDR1 SGHRS, CDR2 YFSETQ. CDR3 length: 19 amino acids. V shed 4 bases and J 0 bases; nucleotides not matched to a gene: 9. The CDR3 region is CASSPRSSGRPSGANVLTF. Written as DNA, the CDR3 is TGCGCCAGCAGCCCGCGTTCTAGCGGGAGGCCCTCTGGGGCCAACGTCCTGACTTTC.

This chain links TRBV5-6 with TRBJ2-7; 7 bases map to TRBD1. V was pared by 0 bases and J by 6 bases, with 9 bases of the junction left unmatched. Germline-derived CDR1 and CDR2 are SGHDT and YYEEEE. The length of the CDR3 is 15 residues. The CDR3 protein is CASSLVRGGEGEQYF. CDR3 bases: TGTGCCAGCAGCTTGGTAAGAGGGGGCGAGGGCGAGCAGTACTTC.

This clonotype is a singleton in its sample. This chain joins TRBV4-2 and TRBJ2-1, with a possible D match to TRBD2 (6 bases). V lost 3 bases and J 1 base, leaving 22 bases between the germline ends. This CDR3 comprises 19 residues. CDR1 and CDR2 (germline): LGHNA, YNFKEQ. Here the CDR3 DNA reads TGTGCCAGCAGCCAGGACCCTCACGGGGGTCTTGGTTCCTACAATGAGCAGTTCTTC. It translates to CASSQDPHGGLGSYNEQFF.

The rearrangement joins TRBV7-3 to TRBJ2-3; possible D gene TRBD2, 8 bases. CDR1 and CDR2 (germline): SGHTA, FQGTGA. This CDR3 spans 15 amino acids. V was cut by 5 bases and J by 5 bases, with 17 bases left in between. CDR3 DNA: TGTGCCAGCAGCCCCCGGGAGGGGGCAGGAGATACGCAGTATTTT. Amino acid sequence: CASSPREGAGDTQYF.

The chain combines TRBV20-1 with TRBJ2-5; 7 bases map to TRBD2. This CDR3 has 15 amino acids. With 0 bases clipped from V and 2 bases from J, the junction kept 6 bases outside the gene matches. Germline values: CDR1 DFQATT, CDR2 SNEGSKA (reference sequence). The CDR3 DNA reads as TGCAGTGCTAGAGAAATCGGGGGGTTACAAGAGACCCAGTACTTC. Protein: CSAREIGGLQETQYF.

The genes are TRBV11-2 and TRBJ2-6; 10 bases are shared with TRBD2. From germline, CDR1 is SGHAT and CDR2 FQNNGV. This CDR3 has 23 residues. V lost 7 bases to trimming and J lost 4 bases; unmatched junction nucleotides: 28. The CDR3 bases are TGTGCCAGCACTCTAGAGAGCGGATTTTCCCTAGCGGGAGCCCCCGTGGGGGCCAACGTCCTGACTTTC. Amino acids: CASTLESGFSLAGAPVGANVLTF.

The rearrangement uses TRBV15 and TRBJ2-1; tentative D call: TRBD2 (5 bases). Germline V gene lookup returns CDR1 LNHNV and CDR2 YYDKDF (reference sequence). The CDR3 is made up of 14 amino acids. V lost 4 bases and J 5 bases, leaving 12 bases between the germline ends. CDR3 residues: CATSTDGDNNEQFF. CDR3 in DNA: TGTGCCACCAGCACGGACGGGGATAACAATGAGCAGTTCTTC.

V usage is TRBV20-1 and J usage is TRBJ1-2; weak D call: TRBD1 (6 bases). The V end was cut by 5 bases, the J end by 1 base, with 14 bases between. Germline V CDR1 and CDR2: DFQATT, SNEGSKA (reference sequence). The CDR3 contains 14 residues. CDR3 sequence (DNA): TGCAGTGCTCGACCTCAGGGGAGTAACTATGGCTACACCTTC. Amino acids: CSARPQGSNYGYTF.

The chain carries TRBV20-1 and TRBJ2-1, with 11 nucleotides matching TRBD1. J gave up 8 bases and V 5 bases, and 8 bases lay outside the gene matches. Germline assignment: CDR1 DFQATT and CDR2 SNEGSKA (reference sequence). CDR3 size: 14 residues. The DNA for the CDR3 is TGCAGTGCTTACCGGGACAGGGGGTTAGATGAGCAGTTCTTC. Protein product: CSAYRDRGLDEQFF.

The genes are TRBV12-3 or TRBV12-4 and TRBJ2-3, with TRBD2 matching over 9 bases. The CDR3 length is 14 residues. Trimming took 11 bases from V and 5 from J; bases not matched to a gene: 11. The DNA for the CDR3 is TGTGCCGTAATAACTAGCGGGTCCATAGATACGCAGTATTTT. It codes for CAVITSGSIDTQYF.

The CDR3 loop reads CASSVGLQASWETQYF. The DNA for the CDR3 is TGTGCCAGCAGCGTAGGACTACAGGCAAGTTGGGAGACCCAGTACTTC. The rearrangement joins TRBV9 to TRBJ2-5, with D possibly being TRBD1 or TRBD2 (5 bases each). Trimming stripped 0 bases from V and 5 bases from J, with 17 bases between. Germline V lookup: CDR1 SGDLS, CDR2 YYNGEE. CDR3 length: 16 amino acids.

The chain has TRBV12-3 or TRBV12-4 and TRBJ2-5; 9 bases line up with TRBD2. The DNA matches TRBJ2-7 better at its end, which makes the J call doubtful. This CDR3 has 17 residues. CDR3 protein: CASSLNTGLAGRYEQYF. Here the CDR3 DNA reads TGTGCCAGCAGTTTAAATACGGGCCTAGCGGGACGGTACGAGCAGTACTTC.

The chain recombines TRBV27 with TRBJ1-2; D remains ambiguous. V was shortened by 10 bases and J by 6 bases, with 15 bases between the two germline ends. The germline V gene has CDR1 MNHEY and CDR2 SMNVEV (reference sequence). The CDR3 length is 12 residues. CDR3 protein: CATNSAINGYTF. The CDR3 bases are TGTGCCACCAACTCGGCTATTAATGGCTACACCTTC.

The chain recombines TRBV9 with TRBJ2-1; TRBD2 matches 8 bases. The CDR3 has 17 residues. J was trimmed by 1 base and V by 0 bases; bases with no gene match: 6. Germline V lookup: CDR1 SGDLS, CDR2 YYNGEE. In DNA, the CDR3 is TGTGCCAGCAGCGTAGACAGCGGGAGTGTATCCTACAATGAGCAGTTCTTC. It translates to CASSVDSGSVSYNEQFF.

The rearrangement uses TRBV5-6 and TRBJ2-3; no clear D gene. Trimming took off 0 bases at V and 9 bases at J, with 8 bases between the two ends. CDR1 is SGHDT and CDR2 is YYEEEE in the germline V gene. The CDR3 spans 12 residues. In nucleotides, the CDR3 is TGTGCCAGCAGCTTGGCGGGTTCCACGCAGTATTTT. Translated, it gives CASSLAGSTQYF.

This clonotype was counted many times. The chain employs TRBV29-1 and TRBJ2-1, with D tentatively TRBD1 or TRBD2 (5 bases each). Trimming pared 5 bases from V and 2 bases from J, leaving 16 bases between. The CDR3 runs to 15 residues. Germline loops: CDR1 SQVTM, CDR2 ANQGSEA. CDR3 loop: CSVNSGGFAYNEQFF. CDR3 nucleotide sequence: TGCAGCGTTAATAGTGGGGGATTCGCCTACAATGAGCAGTTCTTC.

As for this clonotype: Just one base apart from a much larger clone, this may be a read error. The chain joins TRBV11-3 to TRBJ2-2; 10 bases are a match to TRBD1. Per the germline V gene, CDR1 is SGHNT and CDR2 is YENEEA. This CDR3 spans 14 amino acids. The CDR3 DNA reads as TGTGCCAGCAGCCCAGACAGGGGGCTGGGGGGGCTGTTTTTT. The encoded protein is CASSPDRGLGGLFF.